The 4 T cell receptor beta chains below all came from one sample that was sequenced in a study of T cells in tumors after PD-1 blockade. Data came from immunoSEQ multiplex PCR; TCRdb stores just in-frame clones and leaves some out. The sample has approximately 50,000 clones; roughly 84% are singletons. This material consisted of PBMCs, taken before anti-PD-1 therapy. The receptor source for this set is a human donor with advanced basal cell or squamous cell carcinoma (not recorded which).

This chain connects TRBV6-6 to TRBJ1-2; D gene ambiguous. CDR1 MNHNY and CDR2 SVGAGI come from the germline V gene (reference sequence). This CDR3 has 12 amino acids. With 8 bases removed from V and 1 base from J, the gap between germline ends came to 8 bases. The DNA of the CDR3 is TGTGCCAGCTCGGAGATTAACTATGGCTACACCTTC. Amino acid sequence: CASSEINYGYTF.

This clone was recorded once. The V gene is TRBV5-1, the J gene TRBJ1-1; tentative D call: TRBD1 (6 bases). The CDR3 consists of 18 residues. The germline V and J ends were trimmed by 2 bases and 0 bases, with 20 bases remaining between them. Looked up from germline, CDR1 is SGHRS and CDR2 is YFSETQ. Written as DNA, the CDR3 is TGCGCCAGCAGCTTTGGGCCGAGGACAGCCTTTATGAACACTGAAGCTTTCTTT. The encoded protein is CASSFGPRTAFMNTEAFF.

This clone was picked up one time. CDR3 residues: CASSFRADAYNEQFF. In DNA form, the CDR3 reads TGCGCCAGCAGTTTTAGAGCAGACGCATACAATGAGCAGTTCTTC. The chain recombines TRBV5-1 with TRBJ2-1; the D is unclear. The CDR3 spans 15 residues. Germline lookup yields CDR1 SGHRS and CDR2 YFSETQ. The ends were cut back, 5 bases at V and 4 bases at J, with 16 bases in the middle.

In its sample, this clone was seen once. This chain connects TRBV7-8 to TRBJ2-3; possible D gene TRBD1, 6 bases. CDR1 and CDR2 from the germline V gene are SGHVS and FQNEAQ. Trimming pared 5 bases from V and 0 bases from J, leaving 18 bases between. CDR3 length: 17 residues. CDR3 nucleotide sequence: TGTGCCAGCAGCCCCCTGAGGGTGGGGGCTAGCACAGATACGCAGTATTTT. Protein sequence: CASSPLRVGASTDTQYF.